The 20 T cell receptor beta chains listed next were all sequenced from one sample in a study of cytomegalovirus exposure and HLA in healthy donors. Primers included in the PCR were 60 Vbeta and 13 Jbeta primers. This table comes from immunoSEQ multiplex PCR, and its TCRdb copy is limited to in-frame clones, with some not included. The sample has 150,000 to 200,000 clones; over 75% are singletons. Sequencing input: PBMCs. These receptors were obtained from a woman aged 25 to 39 in good health and CMV-seronegative.

The V and J genes are TRBV27 and TRBJ1-6; the match to TRBD1 covers 7 bases. Germline loops: CDR1 MNHEY, CDR2 SMNVEV (reference sequence). V trimming: 5 bases; J trimming: 7 bases; junction bases outside the gene matches: 8. This CDR3 comprises 15 residues. The CDR3 nucleotides read TGTGCCAGCAGTCTTGACAGGGCAGGAAATTCACCCCTCCACTTT. The encoded protein is CASSLDRAGNSPLHF.

This chain uses TRBV5-1 with TRBJ1-1; tentatively, D is TRBD1 (5 bases). CDR1 SGHRS and CDR2 YFSETQ come from the germline V gene. Trimming took 3 bases from V and 12 from J, leaving 21 bases between them. The CDR3 covers 14 residues. DNA of the CDR3: TGCGCCAGCAGCTCAGGAACGGAAGGGGTTGGGTCTTTCTTT. Translating gives CASSSGTEGVGSFF.

V is TRBV18 and J is TRBJ1-1; 7 bases match TRBD1. The germline CDR1 and CDR2 sequences are KGHSH and LQKENI. This CDR3 has 16 amino acids. V was clipped by 3 bases and J by 0 bases; unmatched bases: 7. CDR3 protein: CASSPTGDRLNTEAFF. The CDR3 nucleotides are TGTGCCAGCTCACCTACTGGGGACAGATTGAACACTGAAGCTTTCTTT.

The chain joins TRBV19 to TRBJ1-5, with D possibly TRBD1 on 6 matching bases. V shed 5 bases and J shed 7 bases, with 24 bases lying between them. The V gene's germline CDR1 is LNHDA and CDR2 SQIVND (reference sequence). The CDR3 has 17 residues. As DNA, the CDR3 is TGTGCCAGTAGTCCTCCGAATAGGTCAGGGGTACGGCAGCCCCAGCATTTT. It encodes CASSPPNRSGVRQPQHF.

The gene calls are TRBV10-3 and TRBJ1-5, with 8 positions matching TRBD1. Germline V CDR1 and CDR2: ENHRY, SYGVKD. The CDR3 contains 16 residues. With V trimmed by 2 bases and J by 3 bases, 6 bases remained unmatched. CDR3 DNA: TGTGCCATCAGTGAGGCGGCAGGGGGCGTCAATCAGCCCCAGCATTTT. Translating it yields CAISEAAGGVNQPQHF.

J is TRBJ2-2 and V is TRBV10-1, with 7 bases matching TRBD1. The CDR3 extends over 14 amino acids. Germline V gene sequence: CDR1 WNHNN, CDR2 SYGVQD (reference sequence). The junction had 7 bases not matched to a gene; V was cut back by 5 bases and J by 7 bases. The CDR3 DNA is TGCGCCAGCAGTCTAAACAGGGGAAGCGGGGAGCTGTTTTTT. This translates into CASSLNRGSGELFF.

The rearrangement joins TRBV27 to TRBJ1-2, with no clear D. With 5 bases removed from V and 4 bases from J, the gap between germline ends came to 8 bases. The germline V gene encodes CDR1 MNHEY and CDR2 SMNVEV (reference sequence). This CDR3 is 12 amino acids long. The CDR3 nucleotides read TGTGCCAGCAGTCTGGCAGGCTATGGCTACACCTTC. Residues: CASSLAGYGYTF.

This clone was found once. J is TRBJ2-7 and V is TRBV7-2; D is perhaps TRBD2 (5 bases). From germline, CDR1 is SGHTA and CDR2 FQGNSA. The ends were cut back, 0 bases at V and 4 bases at J, with 10 bases in the middle. This CDR3 is built from 14 residues. The CDR3 region has the DNA TGTGCCAGCAGCTTAGCGCCGAGGGAATACGAGCAGTACTTC. Encoded protein: CASSLAPREYEQYF. Complete variable domain (other parts from reference TRBV7-2 and TRBJ2-7): GAGVSQSPSNKVTEKGKDVELRCDPISGHTALYWYRQSLGQGLEFLIYFQGNSAPDKSGLPSDRFSAERTGGSVSTLTIQRTQQEDSAVYLCASSLAPREYEQYFGPGTRLTVT.

The gene calls are TRBV6-5 and TRBJ1-1, with no clear D. The length of the CDR3 is 14 residues. Germline lookup yields CDR1 MNHEY and CDR2 SVGAGI. With 4 bases removed from V and 2 bases from J, the gap between germline ends came to 11 bases. The CDR3 protein is CASSSYGRNTEAFF. The CDR3 DNA reads TGTGCCAGCAGTTCTTACGGGAGAAACACTGAAGCTTTCTTT.

A word on this clone: The junction departs from the called germline gene at one end, perhaps through a read error. This CDR3 reads CSTRSGGQYF. The CDR3 nucleotides read TGCAGTACTAGGTCCGGGGGACAGTACTTC. The chain joins TRBV20-1 to TRBJ2-7; D might be TRBD2 (6 bases). The germline gives CDR1 DFQATT, CDR2 SNEGSKA (reference sequence). The CDR3 extends over 10 amino acids.

This chain joins TRBV4-1 and TRBJ1-1; 8 positions agree with TRBD1. Germline V lookup: CDR1 MGHRA, CDR2 YSYEKL. This CDR3 has 15 residues. The V gene end was trimmed by 4 bases and the J gene end by 1 base; junction bases not matched to a gene: 5. CDR3 sequence: CASSLQGAGNTEAFF. CDR3 in DNA: TGCGCCAGCAGCCTCCAGGGGGCGGGGAACACTGAAGCTTTCTTT.

This clone has more than one count but fewer than ten. V and J are TRBV28 and TRBJ2-3; 12 bases agree with TRBD1. The V and J ends lost 6 bases and 4 bases, in that order; junction bases with no gene match: 5. The length of the CDR3 is 15 residues. Germline V gene data show CDR1 as MDHEN and CDR2 as SYDVKM. The CDR3 DNA is TGTGCCAGCAGCTCGGGACAGGGGGCTGCAGATACGCAGTATTTT. It encodes CASSSGQGAADTQYF.

This clone showed up just a few times. V and J are TRBV19 and TRBJ1-1; unclear D gene. CDR1 LNHDA and CDR2 SQIVND come from the germline V gene (reference sequence). CDR3 length equals 13 residues. Trimming took off 5 bases at V and 4 bases at J, with 11 bases between the two ends. CDR3 DNA: TGTGCCAGTAGTTACCAGGTGGGCACTGAAGCTTTCTTT. This codes for CASSYQVGTEAFF.

V gene TRBV28 combines with J gene TRBJ1-4, with TRBD1 matching over 12 bases. Losses at the gene ends were 5 bases for V and 7 bases for J; bases not matched to a gene: 8. The CDR3 has 16 amino acids. Germline assignment: CDR1 MDHEN and CDR2 SYDVKM. The CDR3 DNA reads TGTGCCAGCAGTCTCAGAAGGGACAGGGGGCGTGAAAAACTGTTTTTT. Protein product: CASSLRRDRGREKLFF.

The CDR3 sequence: CAIRSSGVNSYEQYF. CDR3 bases: TGTGCCATCAGATCTAGCGGGGTGAACTCCTACGAGCAGTACTTC. The V and J genes are TRBV10-3 and TRBJ2-7, with TRBD2 identical over 9 bases. V lost 6 bases and J lost 0; bases outside the gene matches: 6. Germline-derived CDR1 and CDR2 are ENHRY and SYGVKD. CDR3 size: 15 residues.

This clone was seen only once. V gene TRBV30 combines with J gene TRBJ1-5; possibly TRBD1 for D (5 bases). CDR1 and CDR2 (germline): GTSNPN, SVGIG (reference sequence). V dropped 3 bases and J dropped 3 bases, with 15 bases sitting between them. This CDR3 has 15 amino acids. CDR3 region: CAWSGDRFLNQPQHF. Written as DNA, the CDR3 is TGTGCCTGGAGCGGCGACAGATTCCTCAATCAGCCCCAGCATTTT. Full variable domain (rest looked up from reference TRBV30 and TRBJ1-5): SQTIHQWPATLVQPVGSPLSLECTVEGTSNPNLYWYRQAAGRGLQLLFYSVGIGQISSEVPQNLSASRPQDRQFILSSKKLLLSDSGFYLCAWSGDRFLNQPQHFGDGTRLSIL.

This sequence joins TRBV6-1 and TRBJ2-3; a possible D gene is TRBD2 (6 bases). This CDR3 is built from 14 residues. Germline V gene lookup returns CDR1 MNHNS and CDR2 SASEGT. V shed 7 bases and J shed 0 bases, with 11 bases lying between them. CDR3 coding DNA: TGTGCCAGCATTATGGGACTTAGCACAGATACGCAGTATTTT. This translates into CASIMGLSTDTQYF.

The chain employs TRBV4-2 and TRBJ1-5; D might be TRBD1 (5 bases). Trimming left V 1 base short and J 1 base short, with 20 bases between. Looked up from germline, CDR1 is LGHNA and CDR2 is YNFKEQ. The CDR3 is 19 amino acids. The CDR3 is CASSQVGGGSLLSNQPQHF. CDR3 coding DNA: TGTGCCAGCAGCCAAGTTGGGGGAGGGAGCCTCTTAAGCAATCAGCCCCAGCATTTT.

The V call is TRBV30, the J call TRBJ1-2; 10 bases are a match to TRBD1. CDR1 GTSNPN and CDR2 SVGIG come from the germline V gene (reference sequence). The CDR3 totals 17 residues. J lost 4 bases, V lost 0 bases, and 11 bases had no gene match. The CDR3 bases are TGTGCCTGGAGTGTCCGGACAGGGGGGGGGAGGGGCTATGGCTACACCTTC. Residues: CAWSVRTGGGRGYGYTF.

The chain recombines TRBV15 with TRBJ1-5; possible D gene TRBD1, 5 bases. The CDR3 has 15 amino acids. From germline, CDR1 is LNHNV and CDR2 YYDKDF (reference sequence). V lost 0 bases and J lost 6, with 12 bases in between. Here the CDR3 reads CATSRERGLGQPQHF. The CDR3 DNA reads TGTGCCACCAGCAGAGAGAGGGGACTGGGTCAGCCCCAGCATTTT.